This entry describes one T cell receptor (beta chain). Patients having uncontrolled infection, another autoimmune disease, pregnancy or lactation were not included. These data originate in a study of T cells in Graves' hyperthyroidism and ophthalmopathy. Amplified TCR beta CDR3 regions came from RNA transcripts. The study used the HTBI primer set for a first-round RT-PCR of the TCR CDR3. MiXCR, applied by TCRdb to the multiplex PCR reads, yields one record per CDR3 protein. This sample has 500,000 to 550,000 distinct CDR3 sequences, with just under 20% found just once. CDR3 size: 16 residues. Germline-derived CDR1 and CDR2 are SGHTA and FQGTGA. Trimming took off 5 bases at V and 10 bases at J, with 21 bases between the two ends.

Material: blood. The source of this sequence is a man between 40 and 49 years old with Graves' ophthalmopathy. The chain uses TRBV7-3 and TRBJ1-6; D unclear. CDR3 bases: TGTGCCAGCAGCGCCCGGGGTCCCCTCACCGGGTCACCCCTCCACTTT. This gives the protein CASSARGPLTGSPLHF.